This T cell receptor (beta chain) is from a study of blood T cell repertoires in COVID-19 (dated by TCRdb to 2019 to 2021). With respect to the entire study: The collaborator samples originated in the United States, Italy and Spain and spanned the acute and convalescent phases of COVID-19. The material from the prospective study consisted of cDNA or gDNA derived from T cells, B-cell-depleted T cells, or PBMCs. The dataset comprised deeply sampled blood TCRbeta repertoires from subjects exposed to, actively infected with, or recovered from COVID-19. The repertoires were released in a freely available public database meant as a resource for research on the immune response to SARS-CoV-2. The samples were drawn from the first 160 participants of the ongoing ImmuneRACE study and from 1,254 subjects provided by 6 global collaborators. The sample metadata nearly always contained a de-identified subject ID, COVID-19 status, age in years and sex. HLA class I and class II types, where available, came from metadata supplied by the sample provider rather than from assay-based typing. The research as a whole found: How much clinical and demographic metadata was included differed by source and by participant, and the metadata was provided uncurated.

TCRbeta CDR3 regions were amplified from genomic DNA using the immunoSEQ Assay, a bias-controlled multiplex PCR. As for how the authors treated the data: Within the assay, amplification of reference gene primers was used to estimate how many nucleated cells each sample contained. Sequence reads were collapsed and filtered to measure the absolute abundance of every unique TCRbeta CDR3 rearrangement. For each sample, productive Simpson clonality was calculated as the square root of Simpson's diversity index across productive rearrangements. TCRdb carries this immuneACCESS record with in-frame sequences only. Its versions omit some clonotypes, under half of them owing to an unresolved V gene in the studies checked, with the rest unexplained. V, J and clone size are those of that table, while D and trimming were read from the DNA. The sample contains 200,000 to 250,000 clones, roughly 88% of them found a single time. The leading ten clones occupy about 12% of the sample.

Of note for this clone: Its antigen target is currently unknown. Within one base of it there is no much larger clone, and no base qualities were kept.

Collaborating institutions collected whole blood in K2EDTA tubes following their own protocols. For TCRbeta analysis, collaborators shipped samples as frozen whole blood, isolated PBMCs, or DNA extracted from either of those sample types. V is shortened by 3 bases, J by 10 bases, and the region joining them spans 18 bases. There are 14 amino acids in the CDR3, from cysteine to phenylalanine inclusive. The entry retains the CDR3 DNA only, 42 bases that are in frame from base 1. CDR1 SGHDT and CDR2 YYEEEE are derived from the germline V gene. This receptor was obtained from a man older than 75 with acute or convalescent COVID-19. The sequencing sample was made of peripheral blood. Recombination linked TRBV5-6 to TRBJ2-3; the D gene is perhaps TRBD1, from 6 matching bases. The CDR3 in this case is CASSSRTANSPQYF. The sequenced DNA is TGTGCCAGCAGCTCGCGGACAGCAAACAGTCCGCAGTATTTT.